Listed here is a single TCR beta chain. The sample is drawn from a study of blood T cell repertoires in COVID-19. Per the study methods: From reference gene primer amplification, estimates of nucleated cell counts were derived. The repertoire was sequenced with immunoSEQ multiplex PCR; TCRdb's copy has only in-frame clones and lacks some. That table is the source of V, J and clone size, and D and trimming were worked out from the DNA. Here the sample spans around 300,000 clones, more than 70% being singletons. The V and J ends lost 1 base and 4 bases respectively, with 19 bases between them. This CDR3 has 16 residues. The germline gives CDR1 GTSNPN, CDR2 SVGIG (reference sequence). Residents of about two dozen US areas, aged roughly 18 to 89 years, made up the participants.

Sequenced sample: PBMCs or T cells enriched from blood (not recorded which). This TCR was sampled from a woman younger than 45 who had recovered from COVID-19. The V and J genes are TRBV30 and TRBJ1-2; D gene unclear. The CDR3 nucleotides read TGTGCCTGGAGTGGTTCCAACGGAGAGGGCTTCTATGGCTACACCTTC. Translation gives CAWSGSNGEGFYGYTF.